This TCR beta chain emerged from a study of blood T cells in healthy people across ages (dated by TCRdb to between 2014 and 2016). As for the study more broadly: Template switching captured roughly one uniquely barcoded TCR beta cDNA molecule per two T cells in model experiments. The study measured age-related changes in TCR beta repertoire diversity using deep sequencing normalized with unique cDNA molecular identifiers. Donors were grouped into four age groups: young (average roughly 17 years), middle-aged (approximately 41), aged (about 60) and long-lived (approximately 81). To avoid experimental bias, donors of different ages were distributed randomly across sequencing lanes. Two additional independent replicas of 1 million unique cDNA reads from the same blood draw were analyzed for two donors (one aged 18 to 29 and one aged 80 or older). The full study reports these points: Conclusive comparison of naive and antigen-experienced compartments was prevented by the profiling of bulk unsorted PBMCs. Estimates of total diversity based on one million sequenced T cells were considered lower bounds and underestimates. The long-lived group showed more naive CD4+ T cells, fewer expanded clones and increased TCR diversity than the aged group, suggesting age selection. The percentage of naive T cells measured by flow cytometry correlated strongly with observed TCR beta diversity. Because donor CMV infection status was unknown, age-related changes in expanded clonotypes were potentially confounded. Observed TCR beta diversity per million T cells fell roughly linearly with age, and a significant reduction was already apparent by age approximately 41.

About this clonotype: It has no known antigen specificity. No base qualities exist here, and no much larger clone lies one base off it.

Donors were a few dozen systemically healthy Caucasian individuals from Russia aged about 6 to 100 years. Each donor gave about 9.8 milliliters of peripheral blood, drawn into EDTA-treated Vacutainer tubes. Ficoll-Paque density-gradient centrifugation was used to isolate PBMCs, with at least 7 million per sample. Trizol reagent was used to extract total RNA from the PBMCs, yielding at least 6 micrograms per sample. For every donor, an aliquot of PBMCs went through flow cytometry to measure the percentages of naive CD45RAhigh/CD27high T cells. Library creation used 5' RACE. The instrument given in TCRdb is Illumina HiSeq 2500. A second PCR of roughly 7 to 12 cycles was run with a J-beta primer mix and a sample-barcoded 5' primer. Each TCR beta cDNA molecule received a unique molecular identifier from a template-switch 5' adaptor carrying 12 random nucleotides. Each sample yielded at least 3 million CDR3-containing paired-end reads. The Mint cDNA synthesis kit, primed by a TRBC-specific oligonucleotide, was used to synthesize first-strand cDNA from all RNA. Following uracil-DNA glycosylase treatment, all cDNA underwent a first 18-cycle PCR with the universal primers M1SS and BC2_uni_R. In the original analysis: Each sample was normalized by randomly selecting 1 million high-quality reads, each carrying a distinct molecular identifier. Instead of being binned into consensus sequences, reads with shared molecular identifiers were discarded. MiTCR, run with a Q25 quality threshold and the strictest error-elimination algorithm, handled CDR3 identification, clonotype clustering and error correction. A nonparametric unseen species model with Euler transformation was used to estimate lower-bound total TCR beta diversity. TCRdb took the public reads, trimmed them with fastp at Q25, ran MiXCR for clone calling and kept in-frame beta chains. All rows with the same CDR3 protein become a single entry with the most common DNA and genes. V and J calls and clone size were set by TCRdb, not the authors. The sample contains under 2,000,000 distinct CDR3 sequences, approximately 50% of them found a single time. The ten most abundant clones make up roughly 2.1% of the sample.

The CDR3 contains 14 residues, cysteine and phenylalanine counted. Just CDR3 DNA is preserved here, 42 bases in frame from base 1. The germline V gene specifies MNHEY as CDR1 and SVGEGT as CDR2. The trim is 6 bases for V and 9 bases for J, with a gap of 21 bases between the germline ends. Input material: blood. Rearrangement joined TRBV6-2 or TRBV6-3 to TRBJ2-7; the D call is tentative, TRBD1 or TRBD2, as each matches 5 bases. The clonotype originates from a woman aged 40 to 50 in good health. The CDR3 region reads CASRYRDPVLGQYF. The nucleotide sequence is TGTGCCAGCAGATACCGGGACCCGGTTTTAGGGCAGTACTTC.